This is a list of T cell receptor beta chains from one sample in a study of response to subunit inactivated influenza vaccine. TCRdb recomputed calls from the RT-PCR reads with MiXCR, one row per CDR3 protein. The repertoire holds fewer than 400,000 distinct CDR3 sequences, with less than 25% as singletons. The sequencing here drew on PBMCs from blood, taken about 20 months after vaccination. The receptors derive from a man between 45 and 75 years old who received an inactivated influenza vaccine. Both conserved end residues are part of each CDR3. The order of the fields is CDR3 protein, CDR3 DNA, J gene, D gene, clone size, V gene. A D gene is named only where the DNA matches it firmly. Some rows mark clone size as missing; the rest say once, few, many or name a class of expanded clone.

CSGKKNEKLFF TGCAGTGGAAAAAAAAATGAAAAACTGTTTTTT TRBJ1-4 . few TRBV20-1
CSVRQGALEQFF TGCAGCGTCAGACAGGGGGCCCTCGAGCAGTTCTTC TRBJ2-1 TRBD1 . TRBV29-1
CASRLRVTGDTEAFF TGTGCCAGCAGGTTGAGGGTAACAGGGGACACTGAAGCTTTCTTT TRBJ1-1 TRBD1 . TRBV7-2
CASSPGGDRAGELFF TGCGCCAGCAGTCCGGGAGGGGATAGGGCCGGGGAGCTGTTTTTT TRBJ2-2 TRBD2 . TRBV10-1
CSASRGNEKLFF TGCAGTGCTAGCAGGGGGAATGAAAAACTGTTTTTT TRBJ1-4 TRBD1 few TRBV20-1
CSVGTDGGYTF TGCAGCGTTGGGACGGATGGAGGCTACACCTTC TRBJ1-2 . few TRBV29-1
CASSLADDEQYF TGTGCCAGCAGCTTAGCGGACGACGAGCAGTACTTC TRBJ2-7 . few TRBV7-8
CASSSSGTAYGYTF TGTGCCAGCAGCAGTTCCGGGACAGCTTATGGCTACACCTTC TRBJ1-2 TRBD1 few TRBV7-9
CASSNPGRVYEQYF TGTGCCAGCAGCAACCCCGGGAGGGTCTACGAGCAGTACTTC TRBJ2-7 TRBD2 . TRBV11-1
CASNRKGARMNTEAFF TGTGCCAGCAATAGGAAGGGGGCCCGTATGAACACTGAAGCTTTCTTT TRBJ1-1 TRBD1 medium-sized TRBV27
CSVGLLPLGGASTDTQYF TGCAGCGTTGGTTTGCTTCCTCTTGGGGGGGCTAGCACAGATACGCAGTATTTT TRBJ2-3 . . TRBV29-1
CASSPELPNNEQFF TGTGCCAGCAGCCCTGAGTTACCCAACAATGAGCAGTTCTTC TRBJ2-1 . . TRBV13
CASSPHPLTSAYNEQFF TGTGCCAGTAGTCCCCACCCCCTGACTAGCGCTTACAATGAGCAGTTCTTC TRBJ2-1 TRBD2 . TRBV19
CASSLTSGGAYNEQFF TGTGCCAGCAGCTTGACTAGCGGGGGGGCTTACAATGAGCAGTTCTTC TRBJ2-1 TRBD2 . TRBV7-2
CASRTAPGQGAYEQYF TGCGCCAGCAGAACCGCCCCGGGACAGGGGGCGTACGAGCAGTACTTC TRBJ2-7 TRBD1 many TRBV5-1
CASSYLPRDTQYF TGTGCCAGCAGTTACCTTCCTAGAGATACGCAGTATTTT TRBJ2-3 . few TRBV6-5
CSASPGNNYGYTF TGCAGTGCTAGTCCGGGTAACAACTATGGCTACACCTTC TRBJ1-2 . . TRBV20-1
CASSVGGGRTEAFF TGTGCCAGCAGCGTAGGGGGGGGAAGGACTGAAGCTTTCTTT TRBJ1-1 . many TRBV9
CASSRTGPPNEKLFF TGTGCCAGCAGCCGGACCGGGCCCCCTAATGAAAAACTGTTTTTT TRBJ1-4 . . TRBV7-2
CASNPGTGLHNEQFF TGTGCCAGCAACCCCGGGACAGGGTTACACAATGAGCAGTTCTTC TRBJ2-1 TRBD1 once TRBV14
CASSQASDNEQFF TGTGCCAGCAGCCAGGCTAGCGACAATGAGCAGTTCTTC TRBJ2-1 . . TRBV4-2
CASSPGTGNTDTQYF TGTGCCAGCAGTCCAGGGACAGGGAATACAGATACGCAGTATTTT TRBJ2-3 TRBD1 few TRBV6-1
CSARALAGDNEQFF TGCAGTGCTAGAGCCCTAGCGGGAGACAATGAGCAGTTCTTC TRBJ2-1 TRBD2 few TRBV20-1
CASSLDRGKETQYF TGCGCCAGCAGCTTGGACAGGGGGAAGGAGACCCAGTACTTC TRBJ2-5 TRBD1 once TRBV5-1
CASSLARHLTGTYEQYF TGTGCCAGCAGTTTAGCCCGTCATCTGACAGGGACCTACGAGCAGTACTTC TRBJ2-7 TRBD1 . TRBV12-3/TRBV12-4
CASTRDQGTGELFF TGTGCCAGTACGAGAGACCAGGGGACCGGGGAGCTGTTTTTT TRBJ2-2 . once TRBV19
CASSLLFF TGCGCCAGCTCCCTGCTGTTTTTT TRBJ2-2 . many TRBV5-1
CATSRDQVAGNTIYF TGTGCCACCAGCAGAGATCAGGTGGCTGGAAACACCATATATTTT TRBJ1-3 . . TRBV15
CASSLSLSTDTQYF TGTGCCAGCAGTTTATCGCTCTCCACAGATACGCAGTATTTT TRBJ2-3 . . TRBV27
CASSPTGTLNTGELFF TGTGCCAGCAGCCCAACCGGGACCTTGAACACCGGGGAGCTGTTTTTT TRBJ2-2 . few TRBV7-2
CATSDYRGGGYTF TGTGCCACCAGTGATTATCGGGGCGGCGGCTACACCTTC TRBJ1-2 . . TRBV24-1
CASSLASGRGQTEAFF TGTGCCAGCAGCTTAGCGTCAGGCAGGGGGCAAACTGAAGCTTTCTTT TRBJ1-1 TRBD1 many TRBV7-8
CASSLSGGQSTDTQYF TGCGCCAGCAGCTTAAGCGGGGGACAAAGCACAGATACGCAGTATTTT TRBJ2-3 TRBD2 few TRBV5-1
CASRRTSGIYEQYF TGTGCCAGCAGGCGGACTAGCGGGATCTACGAGCAGTACTTC TRBJ2-7 TRBD2 few TRBV2
CASSYSFRMATEKLFF TGTGCCAGCAGCTATTCCTTTCGAATGGCCACCGAAAAACTGTTTTTT TRBJ1-4 . . TRBV7-9
CASSLPPEKLFF TGTGCCAGCAGTTTACCCCCTGAAAAACTGTTTTTT TRBJ1-4 . many TRBV12-3/TRBV12-4
CASSLGPGYNEQFF TGTGCCAGCAGCTTAGGCCCGGGGTACAATGAGCAGTTCTTC TRBJ2-1 . . TRBV5-6
CASSFTRVETQYF TGTGCCAGCAGCTTTACCAGGGTGGAGACCCAGTACTTC TRBJ2-5 . . TRBV7-2
CASSLGQPNEKLFF TGCGCCAGCAGCTTGGGACAGCCTAATGAAAAACTGTTTTTT TRBJ1-4 . . TRBV5-1
CASSLRGDVHEQYF TGTGCCAGCAGCCTGAGGGGGGACGTGCACGAGCAGTACTTC TRBJ2-7 . few TRBV3-1
CASSLPGRGNTIYF TGTGCCAGCAGCTTACCGGGCCGAGGAAACACCATATATTTT TRBJ1-3 . few TRBV7-2
CASTRGGGSYNEQFF TGTGCCAGCACCAGGGGGGGAGGATCCTACAATGAGCAGTTCTTC TRBJ2-1 . . TRBV3-1
CSVGSMGGNTIYF TGCAGCGTGGGATCCATGGGTGGAAACACCATATATTTT TRBJ1-3 . many TRBV29-1
CASSQDSGRTGELFF TGCGCCAGCAGCCAAGATAGCGGGCGCACCGGGGAGCTGTTTTTT TRBJ2-2 TRBD2 few TRBV4-1
CSAREGGRQPQHF TGCAGTGCTAGGGAGGGAGGCCGGCAGCCCCAGCATTTT TRBJ1-5 . few TRBV20-1
CASGLSGSGETQYF TGTGCTAGTGGTTTGAGCGGGAGTGGCGAGACCCAGTACTTC TRBJ2-5 TRBD2 . TRBV12-5
CASSLAEMVNTEAFF TGCGCCAGCAGCTTGGCCGAGATGGTGAACACTGAAGCTTTCTTT TRBJ1-1 . . TRBV5-1
CASSLGGIPTNEKLFF TGTGCCAGCAGCTTGGGAGGGATCCCAACTAATGAAAAACTGTTTTTT TRBJ1-4 . few TRBV7-9
CASSLEGGRDYGYTF TGTGCCAGCAGCTTAGAGGGGGGACGAGACTATGGCTACACCTTC TRBJ1-2 . . TRBV7-6
CASSKAGDREDGDTQYF TGTGCCAGCAGCAAAGCAGGAGACAGGGAGGATGGAGATACGCAGTATTTT TRBJ2-3 . . TRBV21-1
CASSMGHDTGELFF TGCGCCAGCAGCATGGGACACGACACCGGGGAGCTGTTTTTT TRBJ2-2 . . TRBV5-1
CASSIIGSNSGNTIYF TGTGCCAGTAGTATCATCGGCAGCAACTCTGGAAACACCATATATTTT TRBJ1-3 . many TRBV19
CASSNRRTGSGLGYNEQFF TGTGCCAGCAGCAATCGACGGACAGGCAGCGGGTTAGGGTACAATGAGCAGTTCTTC TRBJ2-1 . few TRBV7-6
CAISEGRGNTEAFF TGTGCCATCAGTGAGGGCAGGGGAAACACTGAAGCTTTCTTT TRBJ1-1 . . TRBV10-3
CAASRVPLMTATNEKLFF TGTGCCGCCAGCAGAGTGCCACTAATGACAGCAACTAATGAAAAACTGTTTTTC TRBJ1-4 . . TRBV15
CASRPLRSGTEAFF TGTGCCAGCAGACCCCTACGGTCGGGCACTGAAGCTTTCTTT TRBJ1-1 . . TRBV6-1
CASSFSPGTGVNQPQHF TGTGCCAGCAGTTTTTCTCCTGGGACAGGGGTTAATCAGCCCCAGCATTTT TRBJ1-5 TRBD1 few TRBV12-3/TRBV12-4